This is a list of T cell receptor beta chains from one sample in a study of liver allograft versus peripheral blood T cells. TCRdb independently ran MiXCR on the reads; one entry per CDR3 protein. The sample has 15,000 to 20,000 distinct CDR3 sequences; more than 20% are singletons. Receptor source: a human patient who had a liver transplant. Some T cells may arise from the graft donor. Each CDR3 is given with its conserved first and last residue. The D gene is left open where the match is weak. For some rows the clone size is stated as once, few or many, or as a class when expanded; others skip it.

>TRBV7-9|TRBJ1-2|.|.
CASSSPWAQSSTFYGYTF
TGTGCCAGCAGCTCCCCTTGGGCGCAGAGCTCAACTTTCTATGGCTACACCTTC
>TRBV10-3|TRBJ2-4|.|many
CAISPDSKNIQYF
TGTGCCATCAGCCCGGACAGCAAAAACATTCAGTACTTC
>TRBV7-2|TRBJ2-6|TRBD1|.
CASSLNAGGAGANVLTF
TGTGCCAGCAGCTTAAACGCAGGGGGTGCTGGGGCCAACGTCCTGACTTTC
>TRBV20-1|TRBJ2-5|TRBD2|.
CSASVAGGRETQYF
TGCAGTGCTAGCGTAGCGGGGGGGCGGGAGACCCAGTACTTC
>TRBV18|TRBJ2-2|TRBD1|medium-sized
CASSPRTGADTGELFF
TGTGCCAGCTCACCAAGGACAGGGGCGGACACCGGGGAGCTGTTTTTT
>TRBV12-3/TRBV12-4|TRBJ2-5|.|.
CASSFQGIETQYF
TGTGCCAGCAGTTTTCAGGGAATAGAGACCCAGTACTTC
>TRBV18|TRBJ1-5|TRBD1|few
CASSGQGTGRVDQPQHF
TGTGCCAGCTCAGGACAGGGAACTGGACGGGTTGATCAGCCCCAGCATTTT
>TRBV28|TRBJ2-1|.|.
CASSFGRNNEQFF
TGTGCCAGCAGTTTCGGACGGAACAATGAGCAGTTCTTC
>TRBV6-6|TRBJ2-1|.|many
CASGRSVGSYNEQFF
TGTGCCAGCGGCCGCAGTGTCGGCTCCTACAATGAGCAGTTCTTC
>TRBV6-2/TRBV6-3|TRBJ2-7|.|.
CASSSDIGEQYF
TGTGCCAGCAGCTCTGACATCGGCGAGCAGTACTTC
>TRBV27|TRBJ1-2|TRBD1|.
CASSFSDRGRNGYTF
TGTGCCAGCAGTTTTTCCGACAGGGGGCGTAATGGCTACACCTTC
>TRBV19|TRBJ1-1|TRBD1|medium-sized
CATQDREVAFF
TGTGCCACCCAGGACAGGGAGGTCGCTTTCTTT
>TRBV30|TRBJ2-2|.|.
CAWGGQGKTGELFF
TGTGCCTGGGGGGGGCAGGGTAAGACCGGGGAGCTGTTTTTT
>TRBV28|TRBJ2-1|.|.
CASSGVSSYNEQFF
TGTGCCAGCTCGGGGGTTAGCTCCTACAATGAGCAGTTCTTC
>TRBV6-5|TRBJ1-2|TRBD1|.
CASTLGQGGGYGYTF
TGTGCCAGCACCCTCGGACAGGGGGGTGGCTATGGCTACACCTTC
>TRBV5-4|TRBJ1-5|.|.
CASSLQGQGQPQHF
TGTGCCAGCAGCTTGCAGGGTCAGGGTCAGCCCCAGCATTTT
>TRBV6-5|TRBJ2-1|.|many
CASRVDLNEQFF
TGTGCCAGCAGGGTAGACCTTAATGAGCAGTTCTTC
>TRBV10-3|TRBJ2-1|TRBD2|many
CAISLAGGPKQFF
TGTGCCATCAGTCTAGCGGGAGGGCCGAAGCAGTTCTTC
>TRBV20-1|TRBJ1-1|.|.
CSASQGPMSPRGFF
TGCAGTGCTAGTCAAGGTCCGATGTCGCCCCGGGGTTTCTTT
>TRBV30|TRBJ1-1|.|.
CAISMNNTEAFF
TGTGCCATATCCATGAATAACACTGAAGCTTTCTTT
>TRBV19|TRBJ2-7|TRBD2|few
CASSMGSGSSYEQYF
TGTGCCAGTAGTATGGGTAGCGGGAGTTCCTACGAGCAGTACTTC
>TRBV9|TRBJ2-1|TRBD2|few
CASSLTASGGDINEQFF
TGTGCCAGCAGCTTGACAGCTAGCGGCGGGGATATCAATGAGCAGTTCTTC
>TRBV18|TRBJ2-5|TRBD1|medium-sized
CASSPPWTGVEETQYF
TGTGCCAGCTCACCACCCTGGACAGGGGTCGAAGAGACCCAGTACTTC
>TRBV24-1|TRBJ2-3|.|many
CATSDSGRAQYF
TGTGCCACCAGTGATTCAGGGAGAGCGCAGTATTTT
>TRBV6-1|TRBJ2-7|.|many
CASSELMFLHGEQYF
TGTGCCAGCAGTGAATTGATGTTTCTTCATGGTGAGCAGTACTTC
>TRBV10-3|TRBJ1-5|.|many
CAISESGGSNQPQHF
TGTGCCATCAGTGAGTCAGGGGGTAGCAATCAGCCCCAGCATTTT
>TRBV7-2|TRBJ1-4|.|many
CASSWTATNEKLFF
TGTGCCAGCAGCTGGACAGCAACTAATGAAAAACTGTTTTTT
>TRBV29-1|TRBJ2-1|.|many
CSVGGGNEQFF
TGCAGCGTGGGGGGTGGCAATGAGCAGTTCTTC
>TRBV20-1|TRBJ1-1|.|.
CSANLLNTEAFF
TGCAGTGCTAACCTGTTGAACACTGAAGCTTTCTTT
>TRBV15|TRBJ1-5|.|many
CATSRDGQGNQPQHF
TGTGCCACCAGCAGAGATGGGCAGGGCAATCAGCCCCAGCATTTT
>TRBV19|TRBJ2-7|.|.
CASSSRHEQYF
TGTGCCAGTAGTTCTCGCCACGAGCAGTACTTC
>TRBV9|TRBJ2-7|TRBD1|.
CASSVTGGEYHEQYF
TGTGCCAGCAGCGTTACAGGGGGCGAGTACCACGAGCAGTACTTC
>TRBV6-1|TRBJ1-2|.|.
CASSEKGGYTF
TGTGCCAGCAGTGAAAAAGGTGGCTACACCTTC
>TRBV6-5|TRBJ1-2|TRBD1|many
CASRRTGSGYGYTF
TGTGCCAGCAGGAGGACAGGGAGCGGCTATGGCTACACCTTC
>TRBV10-3|TRBJ2-3|.|many
CAISDGGRGRDTQYF
TGTGCCATCAGTGATGGGGGCAGGGGAAGAGATACGCAGTATTTT